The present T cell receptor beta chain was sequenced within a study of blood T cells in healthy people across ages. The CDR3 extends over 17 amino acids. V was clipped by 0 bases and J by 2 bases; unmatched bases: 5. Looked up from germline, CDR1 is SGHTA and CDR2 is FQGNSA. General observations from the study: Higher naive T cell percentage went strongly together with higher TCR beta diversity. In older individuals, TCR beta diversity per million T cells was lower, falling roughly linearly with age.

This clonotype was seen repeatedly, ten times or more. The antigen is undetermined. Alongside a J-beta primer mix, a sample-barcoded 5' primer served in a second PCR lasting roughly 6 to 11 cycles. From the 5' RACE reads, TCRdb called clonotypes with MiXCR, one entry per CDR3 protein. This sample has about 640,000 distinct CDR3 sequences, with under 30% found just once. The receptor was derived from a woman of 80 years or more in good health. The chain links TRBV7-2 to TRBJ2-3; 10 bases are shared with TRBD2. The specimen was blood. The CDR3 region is CASSLASGGGPTDTQYF. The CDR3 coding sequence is TGTGCCAGCAGCTTAGCGAGCGGGGGGGGTCCCACAGATACGCAGTATTTT.